Presented here are 21 T cell receptor beta chains from one specimen sequenced in a study of T-cell memory formation after mild COVID-19 (TCRdb year 2021). Receptors were amplified or captured by 5' RACE. For sequencing, an Illumina NovaSeq 6000 was employed. The public reads were reprocessed in TCRdb via fastp at Q25 and MiXCR, keeping in-frame beta chains. Rows are unified per CDR3 protein, each entry keeping the most common DNA and genes. In this sample the table shows 530,000 or so distinct CDR3 sequences, approximately 15% of which occur a single time. The ten largest account for less than 10% of the sample. The sample taken for sequencing was PBMCs or a T cell subset sorted from them (not recorded which). Source of these receptors: an adult woman who had mild COVID-19 (a few samples of this study predate the infection). The sample titles of this study are shuffled in the database, so cell type and time point are left out; the donor was told from shared clones.

J is TRBJ2-1 and V is TRBV5-1; 8 nucleotides match TRBD1. The CDR3 runs 16 residues. The germline CDR1 and CDR2 sequences are SGHRS and YFSETQ. V lost 2 bases, J lost 8 bases, and 12 bases stayed unmatched. This CDR3 reads CASSLQGGSYIYEQFF. The CDR3 DNA follows: TGCGCCAGCAGCTTACAGGGGGGCTCTTATATATATGAGCAGTTCTTC.

There are a few counts of this clonotype. CDR3 coding DNA: TGTGCCAGCAACCAGGGGAGGCTCAAGAACACTGAAGCTTTCTTT. This translates into CASNQGRLKNTEAFF. The chain carries TRBV12-3 or TRBV12-4 and TRBJ1-1; possible D gene TRBD1, 6 bases. The CDR3 sequence is 15 residues long. V dropped 7 bases and J dropped 1 base, with 16 bases sitting between them.

This clonotype occurred a few times. This rearrangement joins TRBV2 to TRBJ1-1, with D perhaps TRBD1 (5 bases). The CDR3 contains 14 residues. Trimming left V 6 bases short and J 4 bases short, with 15 bases between. Germline V gene sequence: CDR1 SNHLY, CDR2 FYNNEI. The CDR3 region is CASRGQMGLTEAFF. The CDR3 DNA reads as TGTGCCAGCAGGGGCCAGATGGGACTCACTGAAGCTTTCTTT.

The chain uses TRBV24-1 and TRBJ2-6, with D tentatively TRBD2 (5 bases). Per the germline V gene, CDR1 is KGHDR and CDR2 is SFDVKD. Trimming shortened V by 4 bases and J by 0 bases, and 6 bases separated the two germline ends. This CDR3 has 15 residues. CDR3 protein: CATSEGGSGANVLTF. The CDR3 nucleotides are TGTGCCACCAGTGAAGGAGGCTCTGGGGCCAACGTCCTGACTTTC.

V is TRBV6-2 or TRBV6-3 and J is TRBJ2-5; 7 nucleotides align to TRBD2. The CDR3 is 18 amino acids. Looked up from germline, CDR1 is MNHEY and CDR2 is SVGEGT. With 1 base clipped from V and 1 base from J, the junction kept 12 bases outside the gene matches. The CDR3 here is CASSYFRGLPLLQETQYF. Written as DNA, the CDR3 is TGTGCCAGCAGTTACTTTCGGGGACTACCCCTTCTCCAAGAGACCCAGTACTTC.

A few counts support this clonotype. The chain uses TRBV4-3 and TRBJ2-1; D uncertain. Germline loops: CDR1 LGHNA, CDR2 YSLEER. Trimming cost V 0 bases and J 6 bases, with 18 bases left between them. This CDR3 is 17 amino acids long. The DNA for the CDR3 is TGCGCCAGCAGCCAAGATCTGCACTCTGAGTTTCCCAATGAGCAGTTCTTC. Translated, it gives CASSQDLHSEFPNEQFF.

This clonotype was picked up many times. The V gene is TRBV5-1, the J gene TRBJ1-6, with 7 bases fitting TRBD1. Germline V gene lookup returns CDR1 SGHRS and CDR2 YFSETQ. V dropped 4 bases and J dropped 7; count of bases not matched to a gene: 5. The CDR3 has 14 residues. This CDR3 is CASSPGQTNSPLHF. The CDR3 region has the DNA TGCGCCAGCAGCCCGGGACAGACCAATTCACCCCTCCACTTT.

The V and J genes are TRBV4-2 and TRBJ1-1; D gene uncertain. The CDR3 is made up of 15 amino acids. The V end lost 1 base, the J end lost 4 bases, and 13 bases lay between the germline ends. CDR1 is LGHNA, CDR2 YNFKEQ, per germline. CDR3 protein: CASSQGQSGSTEAFF. The CDR3 DNA sequence: TGTGCCAGCAGCCAAGGGCAGTCCGGGAGCACTGAAGCTTTCTTT.

The chain joins TRBV5-4 to TRBJ2-7; TRBD1 agrees at 9 bases. V was pared by 2 bases and J by 6 bases, with 9 bases of the junction left unmatched. Looked up from germline, CDR1 is SGHNT and CDR2 is YYREEE (reference sequence). The CDR3 runs 15 residues. This CDR3 reads CASSLTGQGYSEQYF. CDR3 coding DNA: TGTGCCAGCAGCTTAACGGGACAGGGTTATAGCGAGCAGTACTTC.

V gene TRBV6-1 combines with J gene TRBJ2-7; unclear D gene. The CDR3 has 11 residues. CDR1 is MNHNS and CDR2 is SASEGT in the germline V gene. Trimming took 7 bases from V and 2 from J, leaving 6 bases between them. The CDR3 DNA is TGTGCCAGCACGGCCACCTACGAGCAGTACTTC. This translates into CASTATYEQYF.

The rearrangement uses TRBV5-6 and TRBJ1-1; D unresolved. Germline assignment: CDR1 SGHDT and CDR2 YYEEEE. The CDR3 runs 12 residues. The V end was cut by 3 bases, the J end by 8 bases, with 11 bases between. Here the CDR3 DNA reads TGTGCCAGCAGCTCAGCAGCTCCCGAAGCTTTCTTT. It is translated as CASSSAAPEAFF.

The chain carries TRBV5-1 and TRBJ1-1; 10 nucleotides align to TRBD1. Per the germline V gene, CDR1 is SGHRS and CDR2 is YFSETQ. Trimming removed 1 base from V and 3 bases from J; junction bases left unmatched: 6. The length of the CDR3 is 16 residues. The CDR3 region has the DNA TGCGCCAGCAGCTTGTACGGGACAGGGGACGACACTGAAGCTTTCTTT. This codes for CASSLYGTGDDTEAFF.

The rearrangement joins TRBV6-1 to TRBJ1-2; D gene ambiguous. Per germline, CDR1 MNHNS and CDR2 SASEGT. Trimming shortened V by 7 bases and J by 2 bases, and 8 bases separated the two germline ends. CDR3 size: 12 residues. CDR3 sequence reads: CASNFVNYGYTF. The CDR3 DNA reads as TGTGCCAGCAACTTTGTAAACTATGGCTACACCTTC.

This clonotype was detected a few times. This rearrangement joins TRBV12-3 or TRBV12-4 to TRBJ2-1, with D possibly matching TRBD1 (6 bases). The CDR3 is 16 amino acids. V was pared by 2 bases and J by 0 bases, with 11 bases between. CDR3 DNA sequence: TGTGCCAGCAGTTTACTGACAGGAGGCTCCTACAATGAGCAGTTCTTC. Amino acid sequence: CASSLLTGGSYNEQFF.

The rearrangement joins TRBV7-9 to TRBJ2-2, with D possibly TRBD1 on 6 matching bases. This CDR3 contains 15 residues. V shed 5 bases and J shed 3 bases, with 13 bases lying between them. CDR1 is SEHNR and CDR2 is FQNEAQ in the germline V gene (reference sequence). The CDR3 is CASSPGTSDTGELFF. The CDR3 coding sequence is TGTGCCAGCAGCCCCGGGACATCGGACACCGGGGAGCTGTTTTTT.

This clonotype has at least ten counts. The chain is built from TRBV7-9 and TRBJ2-1; TRBD2 aligns across 13 bases. Germline-derived CDR1 and CDR2 are SEHNR and FQNEAQ (reference sequence). The CDR3 has 19 residues. Trimming cost V 1 base and J 6 bases; bases outside gene matches: 12. CDR3 DNA: TGTGCCAGCAGCTTAGGACTAGCGGGGGGATTGAGAGGAATCAATGAGCAGTTCTTC. Its translation: CASSLGLAGGLRGINEQFF.

The chain carries TRBV5-1 and TRBJ2-5, with 8 bases fitting TRBD2. J was trimmed by 4 bases and V by 7 bases; bases with no gene match: 6. The CDR3 covers 13 residues. Per the germline V gene, CDR1 is SGHRS and CDR2 is YFSETQ. In nucleotides, the CDR3 is TGCGCCAGCCAGCGGGAGATCCGAGAGACCCAGTACTTC. Translating gives CASQREIRETQYF.

This rearrangement joins TRBV5-1 to TRBJ2-7; D is ambiguous. CDR3 length equals 14 residues. Between the trimmed V and J ends, which lost 1 base and 5 bases, there was a span of 13 bases. Germline CDR1 reads SGHRS; CDR2 reads YFSETQ. This CDR3 is CASSLQGSFNEQYF. CDR3 bases: TGCGCCAGCAGCTTGCAAGGTAGCTTCAACGAGCAGTACTTC.

V gene TRBV20-1 combines with J gene TRBJ1-2; D perhaps matches TRBD1 (5 bases). The CDR3 contains 11 residues. CDR1 is DFQATT, CDR2 SNEGSKA, per germline (reference sequence). With 2 bases removed from V and 13 bases from J, the gap between germline ends came to 14 bases. The CDR3 is CSARNPPGSTF. Written as DNA, the CDR3 is TGCAGTGCTAGAAACCCTCCAGGGTCCACCTTC.

This clonotype has a handful of counts. The chain employs TRBV18 and TRBJ2-1; D unclear. The germline gives CDR1 KGHSH, CDR2 LQKENI. The CDR3 consists of 12 residues. V was pared by 6 bases and J by 4 bases, with 7 bases between. The DNA of the CDR3 is TGTGCCAGCTCCTGGCAGTACAATGAGCAGTTCTTC. It specifies CASSWQYNEQFF.

The sample holds a few counts of this clonotype. The chain employs TRBV12-3 or TRBV12-4 and TRBJ2-4; D ambiguous. V lost 6 bases to trimming and J lost 0 bases, with 9 bases between them. This CDR3 region has 14 residues. CDR3 sequence: CASSPGGAKNIQYF. CDR3 sequence (DNA): TGTGCCAGCAGCCCGGGTGGAGCCAAAAACATTCAGTACTTC.